The 5 T cell receptor beta chains below all came from one sample that was sequenced in a study of blood T cell repertoires in COVID-19. TCRdb's table, derived via immunoSEQ multiplex PCR, lists solely in-frame clones and lacks some. Among around 260,000 clones listed, roughly 84% were seen once. Sequences were obtained from peripheral blood. Every receptor here comes from a person aged 70 to 85 with COVID-19, enrolled during active disease.

The chain couples TRBV29-1 to TRBJ1-4, with a possible D match to TRBD1 (5 bases). The CDR3 is 14 residues long. Trimming took 4 bases from V and 4 from J, leaving 13 bases between them. The germline CDR1 and CDR2 sequences are SQVTM and ANQGSEA. CDR3 region: CSVVLQGLNEKLFF. DNA of the CDR3: TGCAGCGTTGTCTTGCAGGGACTTAATGAAAAACTGTTTTTT.

V gene TRBV28 combines with J gene TRBJ1-6; D perhaps matches TRBD1 (5 bases). The CDR3 runs 15 residues. Germline lookup yields CDR1 MDHEN and CDR2 SYDVKM. V was cut by 8 bases and J by 10 bases, with 21 bases left in between. CDR3 sequence (DNA): TGTGCCAGCCATGACGGGGGTACGGTGGTGTCACCCCTCCACTTT. Its translation: CASHDGGTVVSPLHF.

The chain has TRBV7-2 and TRBJ1-6; no clear D gene. Germline lookup yields CDR1 SGHTA and CDR2 FQGNSA. There are 14 residues in the CDR3. V shed 5 bases and J shed 7 bases, with 12 bases lying between them. The CDR3 loop reads CASSQEGWNSPLHF. CDR3 DNA: TGTGCCAGCAGCCAAGAGGGTTGGAATTCACCCCTCCACTTT.

The chain has TRBV30 and TRBJ2-7; unclear D gene. Trimming pared 5 bases from V and 7 bases from J, leaving 18 bases between. Germline V gene data show CDR1 as GTSNPN and CDR2 as SVGIG (reference sequence). This CDR3 has 13 residues. CDR3 residues: CAWRDVIQSEQYF. The CDR3 nucleotides are TGTGCCTGGCGAGATGTTATACAGAGTGAGCAGTACTTC.

This rearrangement joins TRBV6-5 to TRBJ2-7; 7 bases are a match to TRBD1. Germline CDR1 is MNHEY and CDR2 is SVGAGI. J gave up 4 bases and V 6 bases, and 9 bases lay outside the gene matches. This CDR3 region has 14 residues. The CDR3 here is CASRRTGTVYEQYF. CDR3 in DNA: TGTGCCAGCAGACGAACCGGGACAGTATACGAGCAGTACTTC.